A selection of T cell receptor beta chains follows, all from one sample in a study of blood T cell repertoires in COVID-19. TCRdb keeps only in-frame clones here, not all; method: immunoSEQ multiplex PCR. The repertoire includes 200,000 to 250,000 clones, more than 75% of them detected once, and 5.5% to 6.5% sits in the top ten. What was sequenced was peripheral blood. These receptors came from an elderly woman with COVID-19, enrolled during active disease. CDR3s include the opening cysteine and the closing phenylalanine or tryptophan. D genes are given only for firm matches. Size is stated for part of the rows, as once, few or many counts, or as a class when the clone is expanded.

-	TRBD1	TRBJ2-3	TRBV7-9	TGTGCCAGCAGCCGCCGGGACAGGAGCACAGATACGCAGTATTTT	CASSRRDRSTDTQYF
-	-	TRBJ1-4	TRBV5-1	TGCGCCAGCAGCTTGGACAACCCAAATGAAAAACTGTTTTTT	CASSLDNPNEKLFF
-	-	TRBJ1-2	TRBV3-1/TRBV3-2	TGTGCCAGCAGCAAAGGAGGAAAGGAGGGAAACTATGGCTACACCTTC	CASSKGGKEGNYGYTF
-	TRBD1	TRBJ2-5	TRBV3-1/TRBV3-2	TGTGCCAGCAGTCCGGGGGACAGGGAAGAGACCCAGTACTTC	CASSPGDREETQYF
-	-	TRBJ1-2	TRBV9	TGTGCCAGCAGCGTAGGGTCCACAGCTAACTATGGCTACACCTTC	CASSVGSTANYGYTF
-	-	TRBJ1-3	TRBV11-2	TGTGCCAGCAGCTTAGACAGGGGAAACACCATATATTTT	CASSLDRGNTIYF
-	TRBD1	TRBJ2-7	TRBV29-1	TGCAGCGTTGGAGGAGGGTCGGGACAGGGAAGCTCCTACGAGCAGTACTTC	CSVGGGSGQGSSYEQYF
-	-	TRBJ1-1	TRBV2	TGTGCCAGCAAGACCGTGACTTCGAACACTGAAGCTTTCTTT	CASKTVTSNTEAFF
-	TRBD2	TRBJ2-1	TRBV5-1	TGCGCCAGCAGCTTGGAAAGCGGGGGTTGGAATGAGCAGTTCTTC	CASSLESGGWNEQFF
-	TRBD1	TRBJ2-6	TRBV6-5	TGTGCCAGCAGCCGGGACAGGGGGGCCAACGTCCTGACTTTC	CASSRDRGANVLTF
-	-	TRBJ2-5	TRBV24-1	TGTGCCACCAGTGACCCCAAGTCGGGTTATGAGACCCAGTACTTC	CATSDPKSGYETQYF
-	-	TRBJ2-7	TRBV7-2	TGTGCCAGCAGCCCTACTTCGGGGTCCTACGAGCAGTACTTC	CASSPTSGSYEQYF
-	-	TRBJ1-1	TRBV10-2	TGCGCCAGCAGTGAGTCGAAGCAGGGGACGCGGACAACTGAAGCTTTCTTT	CASSESKQGTRTTEAFF
few	-	TRBJ1-5	TRBV28	TGTGCCAGCAGAGAGTCCCGACCTAGTTATCAGCCCCAGCATTTT	CASRESRPSYQPQHF
-	-	TRBJ1-5	TRBV25-1	TGTGCCAGCAGTGATTCCTCCCGGGGTGGCAATCAGCCCCAGCATTTT	CASSDSSRGGNQPQHF
-	TRBD1	TRBJ1-3	TRBV18	TGTGCCAGCTCACCATGGGGGGACAGAAGCTCTGGAAACACCATATATTTT	CASSPWGDRSSGNTIYF
-	TRBD2	TRBJ2-3	TRBV29-1	TGCAGCGTACTAGCGGGGATAACAGATACGCAGTATTTT	CSVLAGITDTQYF
-	-	TRBJ1-2	TRBV30	TGTGCCTGGGGGACTCCCGGAGGTGGCTACACCTTC	CAWGTPGGGYTF
once	-	TRBJ1-5	TRBV27	TGTGCCAGCAGTTTCTCTATCTATAGCAATCAGCCCCAGCATTTT	CASSFSIYSNQPQHF
-	TRBD1	TRBJ1-2	TRBV10-3	TGTGCCACCGGAGGGGGGGCAACAGGGGGCGCCGCTAACTATGGCTACACCTTC	CATGGGATGGAANYGYTF
-	TRBD1	TRBJ1-2	TRBV18	TGTGCCAGCTCACCCTCGCAGGGGGGTAGGAATGGCTACACCTTC	CASSPSQGGRNGYTF
-	TRBD1	TRBJ1-2	TRBV18	TGTGCCAGCTCAACGCTCACTGGACAGGGTGGCTATGGCTACACCTTC	CASSTLTGQGGYGYTF
-	-	TRBJ2-7	TRBV25-1	TGTGCCAGCAGTGGCAGTTCCTACGAGCAGTACTTC	CASSGSSYEQYF
few	-	TRBJ1-5	TRBV5-1	TGCGCCAGCAGCTGGACCGGGGGAGGAAATCAGCCCCAGCATTTT	CASSWTGGGNQPQHF
-	TRBD1	TRBJ1-6	TRBV7-3	TGTGCCAGCAGCCGCGGACAGGGCTTGGGTTCACCCCTCCACTTT	CASSRGQGLGSPLHF
once	TRBD1	TRBJ1-1	TRBV12-5	TGTGCTAGTGGTTCCGGACAGGCCCGCACTGAAGCTTTCTTT	CASGSGQARTEAFF
-	TRBD1	TRBJ1-2	TRBV15	TGTGCCACCAGCAGAGATCACAGGGGTCTAAACTATGGCTACACCTTC	CATSRDHRGLNYGYTF
-	-	TRBJ2-3	TRBV25-1	TGTGCCAGCAGTGAATTTGAGTTCACAGATACGCAGTATTTT	CASSEFEFTDTQYF
-	TRBD1	TRBJ1-5	TRBV10-3	TGTGCCATCAGTGATAGGGACAGGGGTAGCAATCAGCCCCAGCATTTT	CAISDRDRGSNQPQHF
once	-	TRBJ2-2	TRBV6-5	TGTGCCAGCACGAGCCAGGGGAACACCGGGGAGCTGTTTTTT	CASTSQGNTGELFF
few	-	TRBJ1-1	TRBV3-1/TRBV3-2	TGTGCCAGCAGCACACACAGGGCTTTACCCGAAGCTTTCTTT	CASSTHRALPEAFF
-	TRBD1	TRBJ1-5	TRBV7-9	TGTGCCAGCAGCAGAGGGACAGGGGGTGTGAGCAATCAGCCCCAGCATTTT	CASSRGTGGVSNQPQHF
-	TRBD1	TRBJ2-1	TRBV27	TGTGCCAGCAGTTTCCGGGACAGGATTTCCTACAATGAGCAGTTCTTC	CASSFRDRISYNEQFF
-	TRBD2	TRBJ2-4	TRBV18	TGTGCCAGCTCACCCCTAGCGGGGGGCGGAATAGCCAAAAACATTCAGTACTTC	CASSPLAGGGIAKNIQYF
-	-	TRBJ1-2	TRBV28	TGTGCCAGCACCTCCCCCGCAGGGTCAAGGACCTTC	CASTSPAGSRTF
few	TRBD2	TRBJ2-1	TRBV6-4	TGTGCCAGCAGTCACGAGCGGGGGGGGAACAATGAGCAGTTCTTC	CASSHERGGNNEQFF
-	-	TRBJ1-6	TRBV12-3/TRBV12-4	TGTGCCAGCAGGTCCTTGGGAGATTCCCTCCACTTT	CASRSLGDSLHF
-	TRBD1	TRBJ1-2	TRBV5-1	TGCGCCAGCAGCTCACAGGGGGACGGCTACACCTTC	CASSSQGDGYTF
once	TRBD1	TRBJ2-2	TRBV5-1	TGCGCCAGCAGCTTGTTACAGGGGAGCCAACCCACCGGGGAGCTGTTTTTT	CASSLLQGSQPTGELFF
-	-	TRBJ1-6	TRBV5-4	TGTGCCAGCAGCTTGGGGGATCCCGGGGGTTCACCCCTCCACTTT	CASSLGDPGGSPLHF
-	-	TRBJ1-2	TRBV7-2	TGTGCCAGCAGCTTTTTTGAGGGGAGGGGCTACACCTTC	CASSFFEGRGYTF
-	-	TRBJ1-1	TRBV6-1	TGTGCCAGCAGTGATGTTGGGGGGGTTGGAGCTTTCTTT	CASSDVGGVGAFF
-	-	TRBJ1-2	TRBV5-1	TGCGCCAGCAGCTTGGACACCTCCGGGTATGGCTACACCTTC	CASSLDTSGYGYTF
-	TRBD2	TRBJ2-7	TRBV6-5	TGTGCCAGCTCGCCGTCGGGGGGGTTTGTAGTAGAGCAGTACTTC	CASSPSGGFVVEQYF
-	-	TRBJ2-5	TRBV5-1	TGCGCCAGCAGCTTTCGGGGTACACCCCAAGAGACCCAGTACTTC	CASSFRGTPQETQYF
-	-	TRBJ1-1	TRBV18	TGTGCCAGCTCACCAGCGGGTCTGAACACTGAAGCTTTCTTT	CASSPAGLNTEAFF
-	-	TRBJ2-1	TRBV7-9	TGTGCCAGCAGCTTGCCGCCGGTCAATGAGCAGTTCTTC	CASSLPPVNEQFF
-	TRBD2	TRBJ2-1	TRBV28	TGTGCCAGCAGTACCGGACTAGCGGGGATGTGGAATGAGCAGTTCTTC	CASSTGLAGMWNEQFF
-	-	TRBJ2-6	TRBV19	TGTGCCAGTAGTCACCCCGTTAGAGGGGCCAACGTCCTGACTTTC	CASSHPVRGANVLTF